Listed here are 10 T cell receptor beta chains from one sample, sequenced in a study of metastatic and nonmetastatic thyroid tumors. Treatment of any kind had been given to no patient before thyroid surgery. With MiXCR, TCRdb reprocessed the PCR reads. The sample has some 25,000 clones, 20% to 25% seen once; the top ten hold about 30%. Sample: blood. Receptors originate from a male donor with papillary thyroid cancer or a benign thyroid nodule (not recorded which). Some clones in this sample may be carry-over from other donors' samples.

This clone came up many times. The genes are TRBV7-6 and TRBJ2-2; D uncertain. CDR1 and CDR2 (germline): SGHVS, FNYEAQ. With 1 base removed from V and 2 bases from J, the gap between germline ends came to 2 bases. The CDR3 contains 13 residues. The CDR3 bases are TGTGCCAGCAGCTTAGGTAACACCGGGGAGCTGTTTTTT. Its protein is CASSLGNTGELFF.

This clone was seen at least ten times. V is TRBV7-6 and J is TRBJ2-6; D is ambiguous. CDR3 length: 16 amino acids. V lost 5 bases, J lost 0 bases, and 11 bases lay in between. The germline CDR1 and CDR2 sequences are SGHVS and FNYEAQ. CDR3 sequence reads: CASSPLKYSGANVLTF. CDR3 sequence (DNA): TGTGCCAGCAGCCCCCTAAAGTACTCTGGGGCCAACGTCCTGACTTTC.

V usage is TRBV2 and J usage is TRBJ1-5; a weak D match, TRBD1 (6 bases). The ends were cut back, 11 bases at V and 8 bases at J, with 19 bases in the middle. Germline CDR1 and CDR2: SNHLY and FYNNEI. This CDR3 comprises 13 residues. The CDR3 loop reads CAGKGGQWKPQHF. As DNA, the CDR3 is TGTGCCGGCAAGGGGGGGCAGTGGAAGCCCCAGCATTTT.

This clone was seen at least ten times. The chain is built from TRBV11-3 and TRBJ2-3; TRBD1 matches 9 bases. Germline CDR1 reads SGHNT; CDR2 reads YENEEA. The CDR3 extends over 16 amino acids. The V gene end was trimmed by 6 bases and the J gene end by 0 bases; junction bases not matched to a gene: 7. For the CDR3, the DNA is TGTGCCAGCAGTTCACAGGGGGCTCAAAGCACAGATACGCAGTATTTT. Translating gives CASSSQGAQSTDTQYF.

This clone was detected a few times. This may come from a read error, since a much larger clone is one base off. The sample holds other DNA sequences that translate to the same CDR3. The J gene is TRBJ2-5, the V gene TRBV4-2; D possibly uses TRBD1 or TRBD2 (5 bases each). Germline assignment: CDR1 LGHNA and CDR2 YNFKEQ. This CDR3 comprises 14 residues. The V gene lost 4 bases and the J gene lost 4 bases, with 13 bases spanning the gap. The CDR3 region has the DNA TGTGCCAGCAGCCCCGGGACGGGACCAGAGACCCAGTACTTC. Its translation is CASSPGTGPETQYF.

This clone was detected ten times or more. The CDR3 protein is CASSFGGGNGYTF. The CDR3 DNA reads TGTGCCAGCAGTTTTGGGGGAGGGAATGGCTACACCTTC. This chain joins TRBV12-3 or TRBV12-4 and TRBJ1-2, with D possibly matching TRBD1 (5 bases). This CDR3 is built from 13 residues. The ends were cut back, 3 bases at V and 6 bases at J, with 11 bases in the middle.

This clone was observed at least ten times. The chain couples TRBV5-1 to TRBJ1-3; no definite D call. Germline values: CDR1 SGHRS, CDR2 YFSETQ. V dropped 0 bases and J dropped 7 bases, with 14 bases sitting between them. The CDR3 contains 15 residues. The CDR3 bases are TGCGCCAGCAGCTTGGGAGCTACCGCGGGGAACACCATATATTTT. Translated: CASSLGATAGNTIYF.

Ten or more counts support this clone. The rearrangement joins TRBV6-5 to TRBJ2-7; D may match TRBD1 or TRBD2 (6 bases each). In germline, CDR1 is MNHEY, CDR2 SVGAGI. This CDR3 comprises 20 residues. Trimming left V 4 bases short and J 3 bases short, with 31 bases between. Here the CDR3 reads CASSSTLGAQGRGTLYEQYF. The CDR3 DNA reads TGTGCCAGCAGTTCCACTCTCGGCGCACAGGGCCGCGGGACGCTCTACGAGCAGTACTTC.

This clone showed up many times. This rearrangement joins TRBV5-1 to TRBJ2-7; D is unresolved. Germline V gene data show CDR1 as SGHRS and CDR2 as YFSETQ. With 2 bases removed from V and 4 bases from J, the gap between germline ends came to 19 bases. The CDR3 is 16 amino acids. CDR3 residues: CASSLAASGLSYEQYF. The DNA for the CDR3 is TGCGCCAGCAGCTTAGCTGCCTCGGGCCTTTCTTACGAGCAGTACTTC. The whole variable domain, remainder taken from reference TRBV5-1 and TRBJ2-7, is KAGVTQTPRYLIKTRGQQVTLSCSPISGHRSVSWYQQTPGQGLQFLFEYFSETQRNKGNFPGRFSGRQFSNSRSEMNVSTLELGDSALYLCASSLAASGLSYEQYFGPGTRLTVT.

The table lists this clone with many counts. The chain has TRBV19 and TRBJ1-6; no clear D. With 4 bases removed from V and 11 bases from J, the gap between germline ends came to 15 bases. Germline-derived CDR1 and CDR2 are LNHDA and SQIVND (reference sequence). The CDR3 has 14 residues. The CDR3 DNA is TGTGCCAGTAGTACGGACGGGCCCACGGCACCCCTCCACTTT. Its translation is CASSTDGPTAPLHF.